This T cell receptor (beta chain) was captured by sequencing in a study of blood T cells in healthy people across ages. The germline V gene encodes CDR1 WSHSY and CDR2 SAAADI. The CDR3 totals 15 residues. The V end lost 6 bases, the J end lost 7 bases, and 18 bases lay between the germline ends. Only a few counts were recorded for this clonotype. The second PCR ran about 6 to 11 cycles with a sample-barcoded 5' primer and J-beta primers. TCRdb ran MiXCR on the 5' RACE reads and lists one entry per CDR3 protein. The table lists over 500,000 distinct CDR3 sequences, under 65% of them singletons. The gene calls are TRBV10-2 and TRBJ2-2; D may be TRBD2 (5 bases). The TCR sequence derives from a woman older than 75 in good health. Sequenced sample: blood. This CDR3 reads CASRPSTYLGGELFF. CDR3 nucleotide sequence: TGCGCCAGCAGACCTAGCACCTACCTCGGCGGGGAGCTGTTTTTT.